This T cell receptor beta chain stems from a study of OX40 agonist ivuxolimab in advanced cancers. About the study as a whole: Ivuxolimab was an agonistic, fully human IgG2 monoclonal antibody directed against OX40 (CD134), a costimulatory receptor. Intravenous ivuxolimab was administered to patients every 2 weeks at six dose levels: 0.01, 0.1, 0.3, 1.5, 3 and 10 mg/kg. Of the approximately 50 dose-escalation patients, hepatocellular carcinoma was present in around 20, melanoma in some 15, renal cell carcinoma in 9 and head and neck cancer in 9. A male proportion of approximately 83% and a mean age of approximately 58 years, ranging from about 23 to 90, were recorded for the dose-escalation cohort. Patients were allowed to have had prior anti-PD-1, anti-PD-L1 or anti-CTLA-4 therapy, and approximately 40% of the dose-escalation patients had been treated with checkpoint inhibitors. Three dose-escalation patients achieved partial responses, one with hepatocellular carcinoma and two with cutaneous melanoma. The point of sequencing TCRbeta in the periphery was to test whether ivuxolimab changed TCR sequence diversity and drove clonal T-cell expansion. The paper covers the monotherapy dose-escalation part of the phase I ivuxolimab trial, which included N ≈ 57 patients. Overall results and qualifications from the work: After ivuxolimab, expanded clones were on average more numerous among CD8+ T cells than among CD4+ T cells. At doses from 0.1 to 3.0 mg/kg, clonal expansion was seen in both CD4+ and CD8+ blood T cells between baseline and week 6. The antigen specificity of the clonally expanded peripheral T cells was not determined. In the 0.1-3.0 mg/kg groups, partial responders were among the patients with the lowest normalized peripheral clonal expansion, particularly in CD8+ T cells. Low levels of normalized T-cell clonal expansion were also seen in some patients who did not respond.

Details on this clone: This receptor's antigen is unknown. No base quality values were provided; no much bigger clone lies one nucleotide off.

Patients with autoimmune disease history or receiving systemic immunosuppression were excluded from the trial. Peripheral blood for TCR sequencing was drawn from every dose cohort at baseline, at cycle 4 day 1 and at cycle 7 day 1. The samples were drawn from a first-in-human, open-label, multicenter phase I dose-escalation trial of ivuxolimab. The trial enrolled adults with locally advanced or metastatic head and neck squamous cell, hepatocellular, melanoma or renal cell carcinoma. Before TCR sequencing, CD4+ T cells and CD8+ T cells were sorted from peripheral blood as separate populations. The junction shows trimming of 5 bases on V and 6 bases on J, plus 15 bases between the germline ends. The CDR3 holds 14 amino acids from the cysteine to the phenylalanine. The entry retains the CDR3 DNA only, 42 bases that are in frame from base 1. CDR1 and CDR2 were assigned from the germline V gene as SGHAT and FQNNGV.

To sequence the TCRbeta CDR3 region, genomic DNA was isolated from the sorted cells. The immunoSEQ Assay was used for sequencing of TCRbeta CDR3 regions. This is the immuneACCESS table as TCRdb keeps it, with only in-frame sequences that have V and J called. A part of the clones is gone; compared with another copy, unresolved V genes explain less than half, and the rest is unexplained. This sample holds tens of thousands of clones; 85% were observed only once. Roughly 2.5% of the sample belongs to the ten largest clones. The sample consisted of CD4+ or CD8+ T cells sorted from blood, taken in a trial of the OX40 agonist ivuxolimab. The sequence is built from TRBV11-2 and TRBJ2-3; a confident D gene designation cannot be given. The TCR comes from an adult with an advanced solid tumor such as melanoma, head and neck, liver or kidney cancer. The CDR3 here reads CASSPRRIGDTQYF. Read as DNA, the sequence is TGTGCCAGCAGCCCTCGACGTATCGGTGATACGCAGTATTTT.